This T cell receptor beta chain was recovered during a study of CD8 T cells in ankylosing spondylitis. Regarding the study as a whole: Relatively scarce in peripheral blood, disease-linked clones were CD8+. In ankylosing spondylitis blood, a motif of roughly eight highly homologous TCR beta variants appeared characteristic. Several of the motif variants were reported before in synovial fluid and blood from reactive arthritis. Disease-linked clones reportedly showed significant enrichment in matched ankylosing spondylitis synovial fluid.

Trimming removed 6 bases from V and 7 bases from J, with 19 bases in between. Germline CDR1 is DFQATT and CDR2 is SNEGSKA (reference sequence). CDR3 length equals 14 residues. Library preparation for TCR beta used quantitative 5'-RACE with molecular barcodes. TCRdb used MiXCR to reprocess the 5' RACE reads, holding one entry per CDR3 protein. The sample records hundreds of thousands of distinct CDR3 sequences, about an eighth being singletons. This clonotype turned up a few times. The antigen remains unidentified. The sequenced sample was blood, either unsorted or a sorted T cell fraction (not recorded which). This chain connects TRBV20-1 to TRBJ1-5; weak D call: TRBD1 (5 bases). The clonotype comes from a male donor with ankylosing spondylitis. The CDR3 DNA reads TGCAGTGCGAGGGATTTCCTTGGGGCCCAGCCCCAGCATTTT. This translates into CSARDFLGAQPQHF.